The 13 T cell receptor beta chains below all came from one sample that was sequenced in a study of cytomegalovirus exposure and HLA in healthy donors (dated by TCRdb to 2016 to 2017). Libraries were constructed by the immunoSEQ multiplex PCR assay. The multiplex PCR relied on a mix of 60 forward primers for TCR Vbeta segments and 13 reverse primers for TCR Jbeta segments. TCRdb's version of the immuneACCESS table is confined to in-frame rearrangements and falls short of the full clone set. An unresolved V gene accounts for under half of the shortfall where checked; the remainder is of unknown origin. Counted in this sample were approximately 160,000 clones; 60% to 80% of them appeared once. Less than 15% of the sample is held by the ten biggest clonotypes. The sequencing sample was made of PBMCs. Every receptor here comes from a woman aged 45-59 years in good health and CMV-seropositive.

The rearrangement uses TRBV6-5 and TRBJ1-1; D gene unclear. The CDR3 length is 15 residues. CDR1 and CDR2 from the germline V gene are MNHEY and SVGAGI. Trimming took off 8 bases at V and 0 bases at J, with 16 bases between the two ends. CDR3 region: CASLRRAGMNTEAFF. Written as DNA, the CDR3 is TGTGCCAGCTTAAGGAGGGCAGGAATGAACACTGAAGCTTTCTTT.

The chain recombines TRBV9 with TRBJ2-2; 13 nucleotides match TRBD2. This CDR3 is built from 16 residues. Germline CDR1 SGDLS, CDR2 YYNGEE. Trimming at V came to 3 bases and at J to 6 bases, leaving 5 bases not matched to a gene. CDR3 bases: TGTGCCAGCAGCGGGATTACTAGCGGGGGGGCCGGGGAGCTGTTTTTT. It codes for CASSGITSGGAGELFF.

The chain joins TRBV19 to TRBJ1-2, with D unclear. V lost 5 bases and J 5 bases, leaving 15 bases between the germline ends. Germline V gene data show CDR1 as LNHDA and CDR2 as SQIVND (reference sequence). The CDR3 length is 14 residues. In nucleotides, the CDR3 is TGTGCCAGTAGTCCCTCCGCCCGGAGTTATGGCTACACCTTC. Protein: CASSPSARSYGYTF.

The gene calls are TRBV5-1 and TRBJ2-1, with 7 positions matching TRBD2. This CDR3 contains 17 residues. V trimming: 6 bases; J trimming: 3 bases; junction bases outside the gene matches: 15. The germline gives CDR1 SGHRS, CDR2 YFSETQ. The CDR3 nucleotides are TGCGCCAGCACCCTTAACCCCAGCGGGGCAAGCTACAATGAGCAGTTCTTC. Translation: CASTLNPSGASYNEQFF. The full variable domain, in which reference TRBV5-1 and TRBJ2-1 provide the parts outside the CDR3, is KAGVTQTPRYLIKTRGQQVTLSCSPISGHRSVSWYQQTPGQGLQFLFEYFSETQRNKGNFPGRFSGRQFSNSRSEMNVSTLELGDSALYLCASTLNPSGASYNEQFFGPGTRLTVL.

This clone has just a few counts. Relative to the germline gene, one junction end is altered; a read error may explain this. The chain joins TRBV5-6 to TRBJ2-7, with 13 bases matching TRBD2. CDR1 SGHDT and CDR2 YYEEEE come from the germline V gene. The CDR3 loop spans 12 amino acids. The chain's CDR3 is CASSLTSGGLVF. For the CDR3, the DNA is TGTGCCAGCAGCCTGACTAGCGGGGGGCTTGTCTTC.

This chain uses TRBV6-6 with TRBJ1-1, with TRBD1 as a possible D gene (6 bases). Germline CDR1 and CDR2: MNHNY and SVGAGI (reference sequence). V was trimmed by 10 bases and J by 0 bases, leaving 12 bases between them. The CDR3 extends over 13 amino acids. This chain's CDR3 is CATDSYMNTEAFF. In DNA, the CDR3 is TGTGCCACGGACAGCTACATGAACACTGAAGCTTTCTTT.

This sequence joins TRBV5-1 and TRBJ2-1; 12 bases match TRBD2. The junction had 5 bases not matched to a gene; V was cut back by 2 bases and J by 5 bases. The germline V gene encodes CDR1 SGHRS and CDR2 YFSETQ. CDR3 length: 16 amino acids. This CDR3 reads CASSFSSGGADNEQFF. In DNA form, the CDR3 reads TGCGCCAGCAGCTTCTCTAGCGGGGGGGCTGACAATGAGCAGTTCTTC.

The chain carries TRBV5-1 and TRBJ2-6; D is perhaps TRBD2 (5 bases). V was trimmed by 6 bases and J by 1 base, leaving 11 bases between them. The CDR3 has 15 amino acids. Germline V gene lookup returns CDR1 SGHRS and CDR2 YFSETQ. CDR3 bases: TGCGCCAGCACCCTATCGGGGTCTGGGGCCAACGTCCTGACTTTC. Amino acids: CASTLSGSGANVLTF.

This clone was detected a few times. The V gene is TRBV5-6, the J gene TRBJ2-7, with 7 bases identical to TRBD1. V lost 4 bases and J lost 6; bases outside the gene matches: 4. CDR1 is SGHDT and CDR2 is YYEEEE in the germline V gene. CDR3 length: 12 residues. The CDR3: CASSPTGAEQYF. DNA of the CDR3: TGTGCCAGCAGCCCTACAGGGGCCGAGCAGTACTTC.

The gene calls are TRBV6-5 and TRBJ1-1; 9 positions match TRBD1. The J segment lost 1 base and the V segment lost 2 bases, leaving 2 bases of the junction unmatched. The V gene's germline CDR1 is MNHEY and CDR2 SVGAGI. This CDR3 has 15 amino acids. CDR3 residues: CASSYGGQGNTEAFF. In DNA, the CDR3 is TGTGCCAGCAGTTACGGGGGACAGGGGAACACTGAAGCTTTCTTT.

The V call is TRBV7-9, the J call TRBJ2-3; no reliable D call. Germline CDR1 SEHNR, CDR2 FQNEAQ (reference sequence). The CDR3 runs to 14 residues. The V end was cut by 9 bases, the J end by 3 bases, with 16 bases between. CDR3 DNA: TGTGCCAGTACCCGAAGAGGAGCGACAGATACGCAGTATTTT. Amino acids: CASTRRGATDTQYF.

This sequence joins TRBV7-9 and TRBJ2-6; no firm D call. The CDR3 loop spans 14 amino acids. The germline V gene has CDR1 SEHNR and CDR2 FQNEAQ (reference sequence). Deletions cut 5 bases from V and 4 bases from J, with 9 bases between. The CDR3 loop reads CASSPNLGANVLTF. The CDR3 DNA is TGTGCCAGCAGCCCAAACTTAGGGGCCAACGTCCTGACTTTC.

This clone was seen only a few times. V gene TRBV5-4 combines with J gene TRBJ1-1; 8 bases are a match to TRBD1. Unmatched junction bases numbered 5, after V lost 1 base and J lost 6 bases. CDR3 length: 14 residues. Germline-derived CDR1 and CDR2 are SGHNT and YYREEE (reference sequence). The CDR3 spells CASSLRDRSPEAFF. Written as DNA, the CDR3 is TGTGCCAGCAGCTTGAGGGACAGGTCTCCTGAAGCTTTCTTT.